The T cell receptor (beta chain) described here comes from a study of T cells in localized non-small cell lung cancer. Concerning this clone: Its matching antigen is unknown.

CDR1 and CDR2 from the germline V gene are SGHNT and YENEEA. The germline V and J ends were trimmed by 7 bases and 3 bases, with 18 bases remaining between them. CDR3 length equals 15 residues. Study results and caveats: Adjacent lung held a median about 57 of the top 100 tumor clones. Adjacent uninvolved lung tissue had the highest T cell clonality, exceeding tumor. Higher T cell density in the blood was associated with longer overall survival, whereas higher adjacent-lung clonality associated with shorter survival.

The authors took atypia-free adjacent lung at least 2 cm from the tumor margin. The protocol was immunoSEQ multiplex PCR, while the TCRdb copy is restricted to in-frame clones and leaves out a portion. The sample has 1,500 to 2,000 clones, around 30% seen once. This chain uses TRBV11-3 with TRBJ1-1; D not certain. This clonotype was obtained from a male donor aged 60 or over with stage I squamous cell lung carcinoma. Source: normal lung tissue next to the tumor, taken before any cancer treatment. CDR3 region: CASIEFLGVDTEAFF. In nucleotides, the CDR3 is TGTGCCAGCATTGAGTTCCTTGGGGTCGACACTGAAGCTTTCTTT.